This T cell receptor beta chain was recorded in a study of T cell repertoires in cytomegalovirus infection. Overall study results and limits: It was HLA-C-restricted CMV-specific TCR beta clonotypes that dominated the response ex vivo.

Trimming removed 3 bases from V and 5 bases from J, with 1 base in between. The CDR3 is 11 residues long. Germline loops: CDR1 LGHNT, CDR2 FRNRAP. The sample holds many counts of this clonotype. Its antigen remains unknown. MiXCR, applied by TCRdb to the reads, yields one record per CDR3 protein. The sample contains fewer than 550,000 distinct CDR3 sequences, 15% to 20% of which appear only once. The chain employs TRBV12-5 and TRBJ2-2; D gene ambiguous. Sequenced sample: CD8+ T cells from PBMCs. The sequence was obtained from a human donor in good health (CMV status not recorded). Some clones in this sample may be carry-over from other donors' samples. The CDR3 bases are TGTGCTAGTGGTTTTACCGGGGAGCTGTTTTTT. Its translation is CASGFTGELFF.